The 22 T cell receptor beta chains in this list originate from one sample, sequenced in a study of PD-L1 blockade in urothelial cancer (TCRdb year 2017). Library preparation was by the immunoSEQ multiplex PCR assay. This is the immuneACCESS table as TCRdb keeps it, with only in-frame sequences that have V and J called. A part of the clones is gone; compared with another copy, unresolved V genes explain less than half, and the rest is unexplained. The sample contains about 30,000 clones, approximately 87% of them found a single time. Of the sample, around 3.6% falls within the top ten clones. The material was PBMCs, obtained around atezolizumab (anti-PD-L1) treatment. These receptors were collected from a man over 45 with urothelial cancer.

The chain employs TRBV9 and TRBJ2-7, with 11 bases identical to TRBD2. The length of the CDR3 is 14 residues. The germline V gene encodes CDR1 SGDLS and CDR2 YYNGEE. The ends lost 2 bases at V and 5 bases at J; junction bases unmatched: 3. The CDR3 sequence is CASSVGLAVNEQYF. CDR3 DNA: TGTGCCAGCAGCGTGGGACTAGCGGTCAACGAGCAGTACTTC.

This CDR3 reads CSVRHSEQYF. The CDR3 DNA follows: TGCAGCGTGAGACATAGCGAGCAGTACTTC. The chain recombines TRBV29-1 with TRBJ2-7; D ambiguous. Per germline, CDR1 SQVTM and CDR2 ANQGSEA. The CDR3 runs 10 residues. Trimming removed 6 bases from V and 6 bases from J, with 9 bases in between.

The rearrangement joins TRBV18 to TRBJ1-5; D may be TRBD1 (6 bases). V was shortened by 3 bases and J by 0 bases, with 12 bases between the two germline ends. The germline V gene has CDR1 KGHSH and CDR2 LQKENI. The CDR3 is 16 residues long. The chain's CDR3 is CASSPWTVNSNQPQHF. CDR3 sequence (DNA): TGTGCCAGCTCACCCTGGACAGTTAATAGCAATCAGCCCCAGCATTTT.

This chain links TRBV10-2 with TRBJ1-4; tentative D call: TRBD1 (5 bases). This CDR3 is built from 14 residues. The V end was cut by 6 bases, the J end by 4 bases, with 12 bases between. The germline V gene encodes CDR1 WSHSY and CDR2 SAAADI. CDR3 DNA sequence: TGCGCCAGCAGCTTCCCAGGGATTAATGAAAAACTGTTTTTT. It yields the protein CASSFPGINEKLFF.

This chain connects TRBV19 to TRBJ1-2; 12 bases match TRBD1. CDR1 is LNHDA and CDR2 is SQIVND in the germline V gene (reference sequence). V gave up 11 bases and J gave up 6 bases; unmatched junction bases: 13. This CDR3 region has 15 residues. DNA for the CDR3: TGTGCCGCACGCCTCCAGGGACAGGGGGCTCATGGCTACACCTTC. Its protein is CAARLQGQGAHGYTF.

The V call is TRBV7-6, the J call TRBJ2-1, with 9 bases that match TRBD2. Unmatched junction bases numbered 3, after V lost 3 bases and J lost 6 bases. The CDR3 sequence is 14 residues long. Looked up from germline, CDR1 is SGHVS and CDR2 is FNYEAQ. CDR3 coding DNA: TGTGCCAGCAGCTTCCTAGCGGGATCCAATGAGCAGTTCTTC. Encoded protein: CASSFLAGSNEQFF. Based on the CDR3 plus reference TRBV7-6 and TRBJ2-1, the full variable domain is GAGVSQSPRYKVTKRGQDVALRCDPISGHVSLYWYRQALGQGPEFLTYFNYEAQQDKSGLPNDRFSAERPEGSISTLTIQRTEQRDSAMYRCASSFLAGSNEQFFGPGTRLTVL.

In this sample, this clone turned up once. CDR3 nucleotide sequence: TGTGCCAGCAGTTTTCCGGGAAACTACGAGCAGTACTTC. This gives the protein CASSFPGNYEQYF. J is TRBJ2-7 and V is TRBV28, with D perhaps TRBD2 (5 bases). The V end lost 3 bases, the J end lost 3 bases, and 9 bases lay between the germline ends. Germline assignment: CDR1 MDHEN and CDR2 SYDVKM. The CDR3 has 13 amino acids.

The chain couples TRBV7-9 to TRBJ2-1; 9 bases align to TRBD2. The CDR3 loop spans 17 amino acids. The germline CDR1 and CDR2 sequences are SEHNR and FQNEAQ (reference sequence). With V trimmed by 1 base and J by 0 bases, 4 bases remained unmatched. The CDR3 is CASSLGLAASSYNEQFF. The CDR3 DNA reads as TGTGCCAGCAGCTTAGGACTAGCGGCTTCCTCCTACAATGAGCAGTTCTTC.

V and J are TRBV29-1 and TRBJ2-7; TRBD1 might be the D (6 bases). This CDR3 spans 14 amino acids. CDR1 is SQVTM and CDR2 is ANQGSEA in the germline V gene. Trimming took off 0 bases at V and 2 bases at J, with 11 bases between the two ends. CDR3 region: CSVEERQATYEQYF. The CDR3 bases are TGCAGCGTTGAAGAGCGACAGGCAACCTACGAGCAGTACTTC.

J is TRBJ1-6 and V is TRBV11-2; D is perhaps TRBD1 (6 bases). CDR3 length: 15 residues. Germline loops: CDR1 SGHAT, CDR2 FQNNGV. With 5 bases removed from V and 9 bases from J, the gap between germline ends came to 17 bases. The CDR3, as DNA: TGTGCCAGCAGCAATCAACAGGGAGTAACTTCACCCCTCCACTTT. Amino acid sequence: CASSNQQGVTSPLHF.

This clone is labeled medium-sized. This sequence joins TRBV11-2 and TRBJ1-2; tentative D call: TRBD1 (6 bases). Between the trimmed V and J ends, which lost 3 bases and 7 bases, there was a span of 18 bases. Looked up from germline, CDR1 is SGHAT and CDR2 is FQNNGV. The CDR3 runs 15 residues. The CDR3 loop reads CASSLGNTGSGGYTF. In DNA form, the CDR3 reads TGTGCCAGCAGCTTGGGGAACACAGGGTCCGGTGGCTACACCTTC. Supplemented by reference TRBV11-2 and TRBJ1-2, the full variable domain reads EAGVAQSPRYKIIEKRQSVAFWCNPISGHATLYWYQQILGQGPKLLIQFQNNGVVDDSQLPKDRFSAERLKGVDSTLKIQPAKLEDSAVYLCASSLGNTGSGGYTFGSGTRLTVV.

The chain has TRBV5-1 and TRBJ1-1; 9 nucleotides align to TRBD1. Germline CDR1 is SGHRS and CDR2 is YFSETQ. With 0 bases clipped from V and 5 bases from J, the junction kept 5 bases outside the gene matches. The length of the CDR3 is 15 residues. The CDR3 nucleotides are TGCGCCAGCAGCTTGGCCAGTGGACAGGGGACTGAAGCTTTCTTT. Translating it yields CASSLASGQGTEAFF.

CDR3 DNA sequence: TGTGCCAGCAGCGCCGGACAGAACACCGGGGAGCTGTTTTTT. As protein: CASSAGQNTGELFF. J is TRBJ2-2 and V is TRBV9, with a weak D call TRBD1 (5 bases). Trimming cost V 3 bases and J 1 base, with 7 bases left between them. The CDR3 covers 14 residues. The germline gives CDR1 SGDLS, CDR2 YYNGEE. Full variable domain (remainder filled in from reference TRBV9 and TRBJ2-2): DSGVTQTPKHLITATGQRVTLRCSPRSGDLSVYWYQQSLDQGLQFLIQYYNGEERAKGNILERFSAQQFPDLHSELNLSSLELGDSALYFCASSAGQNTGELFFGEGSRLTVL.

This clone was recorded once. The chain combines TRBV11-2 with TRBJ1-3, with 9 positions matching TRBD1. Trimming at V came to 6 bases and at J to 2 bases, leaving 5 bases not matched to a gene. Germline lookup yields CDR1 SGHAT and CDR2 FQNNGV. This CDR3 has 15 residues. DNA of the CDR3: TGTGCCAGCAGACAACAGGGGGCAGCTGGAAACACCATATATTTT. Its translation is CASRQQGAAGNTIYF. Full variable domain (rest looked up from reference TRBV11-2 and TRBJ1-3): EAGVAQSPRYKIIEKRQSVAFWCNPISGHATLYWYQQILGQGPKLLIQFQNNGVVDDSQLPKDRFSAERLKGVDSTLKIQPAKLEDSAVYLCASRQQGAAGNTIYFGEGSWLTVV.

A few counts support this clone. A read error may produce the germline difference seen at one junction end. V gene TRBV4-1 combines with J gene TRBJ2-5; TRBD2 might be the D (6 bases). Per germline, CDR1 MGHRA and CDR2 YSYEKL. The CDR3 has 15 amino acids. In DNA form, the CDR3 reads TGCGCCAGCAGTCAAGGCTGGGGGGTGGGAGAGACCCAGTACTTC. This codes for CASSQGWGVGETQYF.

V gene TRBV27 combines with J gene TRBJ2-7; D ambiguous. Trimming removed 3 bases at V and 1 base at J, with 16 bases between. The CDR3 extends over 16 amino acids. CDR1 and CDR2 (germline): MNHEY, SMNVEV (reference sequence). CDR3 bases: TGTGCCAGCAGTTTCAGGTCAGGTAGTATGTCCTACGAGCAGTACTTC. It translates to CASSFRSGSMSYEQYF.

The gene calls are TRBV29-1 and TRBJ2-7; TRBD2 is a possible D gene (7 bases). The CDR3 is 12 residues long. V lost 5 bases, J lost 6 bases, and 14 bases lay in between. Per the germline V gene, CDR1 is SQVTM and CDR2 is ANQGSEA. CDR3 in amino acids: CSVQGRAGEQYF. The DNA of the CDR3 is TGCAGCGTTCAGGGGAGGGCGGGCGAGCAGTACTTC.

The gene calls are TRBV5-5 and TRBJ2-7; a weak D match, TRBD1 (5 bases). The V end lost 2 bases, the J end lost 4 bases, and 16 bases lay between the germline ends. The CDR3 spans 15 residues. The germline V gene has CDR1 SGHKS and CDR2 YYEKEE (reference sequence). The DNA of the CDR3 is TGTGCCAGCAGCTTTCCCCAGGGTGGTGTATACGAGCAGTACTTC. It is translated as CASSFPQGGVYEQYF.

This clone was found once. This chain uses TRBV7-9 with TRBJ2-1, with D possibly TRBD2 on 6 matching bases. Trimming took off 4 bases at V and 3 bases at J, with 13 bases between the two ends. Germline CDR1 and CDR2: SEHNR and FQNEAQ (reference sequence). The CDR3 has 15 residues. In nucleotides, the CDR3 is TGTGCCAGCAGCTCACCGGGGGTGGGCTACAATGAGCAGTTCTTC. Protein: CASSSPGVGYNEQFF.

This chain connects TRBV14 to TRBJ2-1; tentatively, D is TRBD1 (5 bases). The CDR3 runs 13 residues. The V and J ends lost 0 bases and 10 bases respectively, with 10 bases between them. Germline V gives CDR1 SGHDN, CDR2 FVKESK. The CDR3 coding sequence is TGTGCCAGCAGCCAAGATCGCAGGGCCGAGCAGTTCTTC. It translates to CASSQDRRAEQFF.

This chain joins TRBV19 and TRBJ1-1; D gene ambiguous. CDR3 length equals 14 residues. CDR1 and CDR2 from the germline V gene are LNHDA and SQIVND (reference sequence). With 3 bases removed from V and 3 bases from J, the gap between germline ends came to 11 bases. CDR3: CASSIEILYTEAFF. DNA of the CDR3: TGTGCCAGTAGTATCGAAATACTATACACTGAAGCTTTCTTT.

This chain uses TRBV28 with TRBJ2-3, with 10 positions matching TRBD2. This CDR3 is 15 amino acids long. Germline lookup yields CDR1 MDHEN and CDR2 SYDVKM. V shed 8 bases, J shed 5 bases, and the junction held 10 bases outside the gene matches. The CDR3 DNA reads as TGTGCCAGCGCTCTAGAGCGGGAGGGCCTAGATACGCAGTATTTT. Translation gives CASALEREGLDTQYF.